This T cell receptor beta chain was sequenced for a study of shared T cell receptors in the human thymus. Sequencing used immunoSEQ multiplex PCR; TCRdb keeps in-frame clones, though not all of them. Among about 730,000 clones listed, 75% to 90% were seen once. J gave up 4 bases and V 4 bases, and 8 bases lay outside the gene matches. This CDR3 region has 15 residues. Germline V gene sequence: CDR1 MNHNS, CDR2 SASEGT. These data were likewise used in another study, on human thymus T cells. This second study notes: Thymic tissue was derived from resections collected during corrective heart surgery. Biased V and J segment usage appeared in thymus and peripheral blood. Thymic repertoires overlap heavily among unrelated individuals, related research has reported.

The chain links TRBV6-1 to TRBJ2-7; 9 nucleotides align to TRBD1. The TCR was taken from a girl under three years old with a congenital heart defect. Source material: thymocytes. The CDR3 DNA reads as TGTGCCAGCAGTGCAGTACCGGGACAGGGTTACGAGCAGTACTTC. It codes for CASSAVPGQGYEQYF.